The present entry profiles one T cell receptor beta chain with its context. Its antigen is not yet known. No base-level quality is on record; no much larger clone is a single base apart. Taken with the paper, the label for treatment or condition translates to: approximately nine-day PBMC culture with coronavirus spike peptide pools or control peptides (ViraFEST assay). To expand antigen-specific T cells with peptide pools and then pick out the expanded clonotypes through TCR sequencing, the study relied on the ViraFEST assay. Negative nucleocapsid antibody tests taken both before and after vaccination confirmed that the healthy vaccine recipients had no prior SARS-CoV-2 infection. Each well held two million PBMCs cultured with roughly 10 ug/ml peptide pools in IMDM containing roughly 5% human AB serum and 7.5 to 10 IU/ml IL-2. On days 3 and 7, half of the culture medium was replaced with fresh IL-2-containing medium. CD4+ T cells were isolated after around 9 days of culture through negative selection using the EasySep CD4+ T cell isolation kit. Ficoll-Paque Plus gradient centrifugation was used to isolate PBMCs from whole blood, and the isolated PBMCs were then either used fresh or cryopreserved at -140C. Triplicate wells were generally used for each culture condition.

The receptor library was made with PCR. TCR sequencing of DNA from cultured CD4+ T cells used the Oncomine TCR Beta short-read assay at the Johns Hopkins FTIC core. The QIAamp micro DNA kit was used to extract genomic DNA from the cultured CD4+ T cells. The Oncomine TCR Beta libraries from cultured CD4+ T cells were pooled using unique dual indexes and then sequenced on an Illumina iSeq 100. From the authors' description of their analysis: Non-productive sequences were removed, and CDR3s not starting with C, not ending with F or W, or shorter than 7 amino acids were discarded. The MANAFEST web application was used to identify antigen-specific clonotypes by comparing peptide-stimulated wells against reference wells and other culture wells. An FDR below 0.05, an odds ratio above 5, and a productive frequency above 0.1% in at least two of three replicate wells were required for clones to be considered positive. A clonotype was classed as cross-reactive if the clonotype showed significant expansion both in SARS-CoV-2 spike wells and in at least one common cold coronavirus spike condition. Similarity between CDR3 sequences was evaluated in R version 3.6.1 using Levenshtein distances (stringdist) and unrooted phylogenetic trees (ape). The raw public reads went through TCRdb reprocessing: fastp at Q25, MiXCR clone calling, in-frame beta chains kept. CDR3 protein sequences are deduplicated, and each keeps its most common genes and DNA. TCRdb, not the original authors, processed these V and J calls. Here the sample has tens of thousands of distinct CDR3 sequences; roughly 37% occur a single time. The ten largest make up under 20% of the sample.

This sample was taken from a study of vaccination and CD4 T cells after COVID-19 (dated by TCRdb to about 2022). Regarding the study in general: Six males and four females were included in the convalescent cohort, with two Hispanic individuals, seven Caucasians, two Asians and one multiracial person represented. Each participant got two doses of either the Pfizer-BioNTech BNT162b2 vaccine (n=8) or the Moderna mRNA-1273 vaccine (n=2). Post-COVID blood samples were collected from convalescent patients a median of around 100 days after diagnosis, with a range of roughly 30 to 170 days. The time from the second vaccine dose to post-vaccine blood sampling had a median of approximately 72 days and ranged from about 12 to 250 days. Culture stimuli were overlapping spike peptide pools from SARS-CoV-2 and from the common cold coronaviruses HCoV-NL63, HCoV-OC43 and HCoV-229E. Control cultures used a CEFX viral epitope pool as positive control, an HIV-1 Nef peptide pool as negative control, or no peptide. In under twelve COVID-19 convalescent patients and a handful of infection-naive healthy vaccine recipients, researchers compared the spike-specific CD4+ TCR repertoire from before mRNA vaccination with the repertoire from after.

What the work shows at the level of the full study, not this receptor alone: Nearly all vaccine-specific clones in convalescent patients (304 of 307) were mono-reactive for SARS-CoV-2 spike rather than cross-reactive with common cold coronaviruses. Among convalescent patients, a median approximately 88% of the SARS-CoV-2-reactive clones seen after vaccination appeared only after vaccination, which suggests priming specific to the vaccine. Relatively few convalescent patients were included in the study, and early timepoints after natural infection were not analyzed. The median count of SARS-CoV-2-reactive clonotypes went up from 21 after infection to 30 to 40 after vaccination, although the change was not significant.

Here V drops 4 bases and J drops 3 bases, and the junction holds 18 bases not matched to any gene. Reading the germline V gene gives CDR1 SGHRS and CDR2 YFSETQ. The CDR3 spans 18 residues, from the cysteine through the phenylalanine. The only DNA kept is the CDR3, 54 bases in frame from the first base. The chain is encoded by TRBV5-1 joined to TRBJ2-5, and TRBD1 matches 7 of the central bases. This specimen was CD4+ T cells from blood, cultured in vitro, taken before SARS-CoV-2 vaccination. This sequence originates from a human donor who received a COVID-19 vaccine. The base sequence is TGCGCCAGCAGCCGGCGCGGGCTCGAGACAGGGACAAAAGAGACCCAGTACTTC. This translates into CASSRRGLETGTKETQYF. The CDR3 plus the reference TRBV5-1 and TRBJ2-5 genes for the other parts give the full variable domain: KAGVTQTPRYLIKTRGQQVTLSCSPISGHRSVSWYQQTPGQGLQFLFEYFSETQRNKGNFPGRFSGRQFSNSRSEMNVSTLELGDSALYLCASSRRGLETGTKETQYFGPGTRLLVL.